This passage covers 5 T cell receptor beta chains from one sample sequenced in a study of OX40 agonist ivuxolimab in advanced cancers. Clones were sequenced by immunoSEQ multiplex PCR, and TCRdb holds only the in-frame ones, with some missing. In the table there are some 80,000 clones, 84% of which are singletons. The source was CD4+ or CD8+ T cells sorted from blood, collected in a trial of the OX40 agonist ivuxolimab. The receptors were gathered from an adult with an advanced solid tumor such as melanoma, head and neck, liver or kidney cancer.

The table lists this clone with a count of one. J is TRBJ2-1 and V is TRBV18; 9 nucleotides agree with TRBD2. The trim removed 4 bases at V and 9 bases at J, leaving 16 bases unmatched. The germline V gene has CDR1 KGHSH and CDR2 LQKENI. The CDR3 has 17 residues. Here the CDR3 reads CASSLSRGASGVSEQFF. The CDR3 DNA follows: TGTGCCAGCTCACTATCCCGTGGGGCTAGCGGGGTGTCTGAGCAGTTCTTC.

This chain joins TRBV2 and TRBJ2-7; D is uncertain. V lost 2 bases, J lost 7 bases, and 21 bases lay in between. In germline, CDR1 is SNHLY, CDR2 FYNNEI. CDR3 length: 16 residues. The CDR3, as DNA: TGTGCCAGCAGTGAACTTCATCCTCTAACCACCCGGGAGCAGTACTTC. Translating gives CASSELHPLTTREQYF.

The chain carries TRBV6-5 and TRBJ1-2; D may be TRBD1 (6 bases). The CDR3 totals 14 residues. The germline V and J ends were trimmed by 6 bases and 4 bases, with 15 bases remaining between them. The germline CDR1 and CDR2 sequences are MNHEY and SVGAGI. This CDR3 reads CASRGTGTIYGYTF. In nucleotides, the CDR3 is TGTGCCAGCAGGGGAACCGGGACAATCTATGGCTACACCTTC.

The chain employs TRBV5-8 and TRBJ1-4, with 8 bases aligning to TRBD1. The J segment lost 10 bases and the V segment lost 4 bases, leaving 12 bases of the junction unmatched. In germline, CDR1 is SGHTS, CDR2 YDEGEE. The CDR3 is 15 amino acids. The CDR3 bases are TGTGCCAGCAGCGGCTTGAGGACAGGGATGGGAAAACTGTTTTTT. Its translation: CASSGLRTGMGKLFF. The full variable domain, with the rest looked up from reference TRBV5-8 and TRBJ1-4, is EAGVTQSPTHLIKTRGQQATLRCSPISGHTSVYWYQQALGLGLQFLLWYDEGEERNRGNFPPRFSGRQFPNYSSELNVNALELEDSALYLCASSGLRTGMGKLFFGSGTQLSVL.

The chain couples TRBV27 to TRBJ1-2, with D possibly TRBD1 on 6 matching bases. This CDR3 region has 15 residues. V shed 0 bases and J shed 4 bases, with 12 bases lying between them. The germline gives CDR1 MNHEY, CDR2 SMNVEV (reference sequence). The CDR3 DNA sequence: TGTGCCAGCAGTTTATCGACCGGGGGCCCCTATGGCTACACCTTC. It specifies CASSLSTGGPYGYTF.